This T cell receptor beta chain was observed in a study of T-cell reconstitution after alpha-beta-depleted transplantation in children. Findings of the study overall: Some patients showed high day-60 TCRbeta diversity, which derived from surviving recipient T cells and thymic progenitors.

Molecular barcoding with unique molecular identifiers was used for the TCRbeta library. TCRdb reprocessed the PCR reads with MiXCR, giving one entry per CDR3 protein. The sample carries some 600,000 distinct CDR3 sequences, under 15% recorded once. Note on this clonotype: No antigen is known for it.

V was trimmed by 4 bases and J by 0 bases, leaving 13 bases between them. CDR3 length: 16 amino acids. The clonotype comes from a male patient younger than 18 who had a stem cell transplant for acute myeloid leukemia, so the T cells may come from the graft donor. Sequencing used PBMCs, mostly from graft donor cells, obtained 360 days after TCRalphabeta/CD19-depleted stem cell transplant. The V call is TRBV12-3 or TRBV12-4, the J call TRBJ2-1; D might be TRBD2 (6 bases). The CDR3 sequence is CASSWTNPSSYNEQFF. CDR3 nucleotide sequence: TGTGCCAGCAGTTGGACTAACCCCAGCTCCTACAATGAGCAGTTCTTC.